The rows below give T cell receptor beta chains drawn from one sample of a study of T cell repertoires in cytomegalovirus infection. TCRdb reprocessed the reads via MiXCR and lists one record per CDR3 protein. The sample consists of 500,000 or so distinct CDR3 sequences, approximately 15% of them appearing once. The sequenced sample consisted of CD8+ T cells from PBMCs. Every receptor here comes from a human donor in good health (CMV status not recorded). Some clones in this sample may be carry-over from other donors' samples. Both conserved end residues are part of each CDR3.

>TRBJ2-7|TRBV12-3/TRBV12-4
CASSLGQTLSSSYEQYF
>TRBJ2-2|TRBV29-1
CSVQLKGQASFSNTGELFF
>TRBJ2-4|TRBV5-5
CASSLDPPGNLAKNIQYF
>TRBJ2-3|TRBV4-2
CASSQEGPHRVTDTQYF
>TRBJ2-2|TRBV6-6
CASSYFSGKNTGELFF
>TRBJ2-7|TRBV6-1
CASSERLAGAREQYF
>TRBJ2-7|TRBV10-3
CAISSDRGPRNEQYF
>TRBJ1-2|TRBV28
CASSFQPPPRGYTF
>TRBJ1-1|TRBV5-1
CASSLDGGVGTEAFF
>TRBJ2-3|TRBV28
CASLKTRAGVDTQYF